These 12 T cell receptor beta chains originate from one sample sequenced in a study of TIL therapy for anti-PD-1-resistant metastatic lung cancer. Sequencing used immunoSEQ v3. Assay used: immunoSEQ multiplex PCR; TCRdb lists only in-frame clones, some missing. The sample lists some 16,000 clones, 65% to 75% seen once, with 36% in the top ten. As to time point: pre-treatment sample, taken before nivolumab and TIL therapy. Here the sequenced sample was blood, taken at baseline. These receptors were taken from a person aged 25 to 85 with non-small cell lung cancer.

The chain couples TRBV7-6 to TRBJ2-1, with D tentatively TRBD1 (5 bases). Trimming left V 8 bases short and J 10 bases short, with 15 bases between. Germline CDR1 is SGHVS and CDR2 is FNYEAQ. CDR3 length: 12 amino acids. The CDR3 sequence: CASGPLGPEQFF. DNA for the CDR3: TGTGCCAGCGGCCCCTTGGGGCCGGAGCAGTTCTTC.

The chain carries TRBV6-1 and TRBJ1-1, with 8 bases aligning to TRBD1. CDR1 and CDR2 (germline): MNHNS, SASEGT. The CDR3 length is 13 residues. V was clipped by 7 bases and J by 5 bases; unmatched bases: 6. CDR3 DNA: TGTGCCAGCACTGGACAGGGTTGGACTGAAGCTTTCTTT. Protein sequence: CASTGQGWTEAFF.

CDR3 in amino acids: CASTLLAGNTEAFF. The CDR3 DNA follows: TGCGCCAGCACCCTCCTGGCGGGGAACACTGAAGCTTTCTTT. V and J are TRBV10-2 and TRBJ1-1; no clear D. Germline CDR1 reads WSHSY; CDR2 reads SAAADI. The ends were cut back, 7 bases at V and 1 base at J, with 13 bases in the middle. This CDR3 is 14 amino acids long.

The V call is TRBV19, the J call TRBJ2-3; D is ambiguous. V was pared by 9 bases and J by 0 bases, with 16 bases between. This CDR3 contains 15 residues. Germline-derived CDR1 and CDR2 are LNHDA and SQIVND (reference sequence). CDR3 in amino acids: CASSPLAQSTDTQYF. The CDR3 region has the DNA TGTGCCAGCAGCCCCTTGGCCCAAAGCACAGATACGCAGTATTTT.

The J gene is TRBJ2-3, the V gene TRBV4-1, with D maybe TRBD2 (5 bases). V was trimmed by 0 bases and J by 1 base, leaving 5 bases between them. The CDR3 length is 14 residues. Germline assignment: CDR1 MGHRA and CDR2 YSYEKL. The CDR3 sequence is CASSQDGGTDTQYF. CDR3 in DNA: TGCGCCAGCAGCCAAGACGGGGGCACAGATACGCAGTATTTT.

This chain links TRBV29-1 with TRBJ1-1; D perhaps matches TRBD1 (5 bases). Trimming stripped 7 bases from V and 1 base from J, with 10 bases between. CDR1 and CDR2 (germline): SQVTM, ANQGSEA. This CDR3 region has 12 residues. CDR3 sequence reads: CSGRQQNTEAFF. The DNA of the CDR3 is TGCAGCGGCAGACAGCAGAACACTGAAGCTTTCTTT.

This rearrangement joins TRBV11-2 to TRBJ2-6; weak D call: TRBD2 (6 bases). This CDR3 has 15 amino acids. CDR1 is SGHAT, CDR2 FQNNGV, per germline. The V gene lost 5 bases and the J gene lost 2 bases, with 10 bases spanning the gap. CDR3: CASSPREAGANVLTF. In nucleotides, the CDR3 is TGTGCCAGCAGCCCCAGGGAGGCTGGGGCCAACGTCCTGACTTTC.

J is TRBJ2-7 and V is TRBV7-6; the D gene is possibly TRBD1 (6 bases). There are 13 residues in the CDR3. Trimming shortened V by 5 bases and J by 8 bases, and 16 bases separated the two germline ends. Germline assignment: CDR1 SGHVS and CDR2 FNYEAQ. The CDR3 loop is CASSPEYRGKQYF. The CDR3 DNA reads as TGTGCCAGCAGCCCAGAATATAGGGGGAAGCAGTACTTC.

This sequence joins TRBV4-1 and TRBJ2-7; D is uncertain. The germline V and J ends were trimmed by 0 bases and 2 bases, with 8 bases remaining between them. CDR1 and CDR2 (germline): MGHRA, YSYEKL. CDR3 length: 14 amino acids. CDR3 region: CASSQDEAAYEQYF. Written as DNA, the CDR3 is TGCGCCAGCAGCCAAGATGAGGCTGCCTACGAGCAGTACTTC.

This chain connects TRBV27 to TRBJ1-4, with 9 bases aligning to TRBD1. Unmatched junction bases numbered 5, after V lost 4 bases and J lost 2 bases. The CDR3 is 16 residues long. Germline CDR1 reads MNHEY; CDR2 reads SMNVEV (reference sequence). The CDR3 loop is CASSSWTGATNEKLFF. CDR3 nucleotide sequence: TGTGCCAGCAGTTCTTGGACAGGGGCGACTAATGAAAAACTGTTTTTT.

The J gene is TRBJ2-5, the V gene TRBV6-5; 11 nucleotides match TRBD1. This CDR3 has 15 amino acids. J was trimmed by 5 bases and V by 6 bases; bases with no gene match: 8. Germline V gene lookup returns CDR1 MNHEY and CDR2 SVGAGI. CDR3 sequence: CASSRRDRGWETQYF. The CDR3 DNA follows: TGTGCCAGCAGCCGACGGGACAGGGGGTGGGAGACCCAGTACTTC.

V gene TRBV20-1 combines with J gene TRBJ2-1; no clear D. The CDR3 has 11 residues. Trimming took 5 bases from V and 7 from J, leaving 9 bases between them. Germline V lookup: CDR1 DFQATT, CDR2 SNEGSKA (reference sequence). Here the CDR3 reads CSAAVWNEQFF. DNA of the CDR3: TGCAGTGCTGCCGTCTGGAATGAGCAGTTCTTC.